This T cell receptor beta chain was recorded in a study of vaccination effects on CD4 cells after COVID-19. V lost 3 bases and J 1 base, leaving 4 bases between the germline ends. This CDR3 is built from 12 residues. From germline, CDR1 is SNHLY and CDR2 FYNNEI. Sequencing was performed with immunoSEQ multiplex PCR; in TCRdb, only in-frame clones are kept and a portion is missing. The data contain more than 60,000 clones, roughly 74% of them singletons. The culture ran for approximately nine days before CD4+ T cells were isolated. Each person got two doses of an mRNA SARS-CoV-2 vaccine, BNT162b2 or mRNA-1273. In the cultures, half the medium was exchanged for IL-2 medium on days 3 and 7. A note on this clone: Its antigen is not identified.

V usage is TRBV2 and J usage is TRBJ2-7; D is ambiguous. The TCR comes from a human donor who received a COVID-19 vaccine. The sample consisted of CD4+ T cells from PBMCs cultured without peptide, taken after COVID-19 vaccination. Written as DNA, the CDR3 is TGTGCCAGCAGTGACGGGTCCTACGAGCAGTACGTC. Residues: CASSDGSYEQYV.